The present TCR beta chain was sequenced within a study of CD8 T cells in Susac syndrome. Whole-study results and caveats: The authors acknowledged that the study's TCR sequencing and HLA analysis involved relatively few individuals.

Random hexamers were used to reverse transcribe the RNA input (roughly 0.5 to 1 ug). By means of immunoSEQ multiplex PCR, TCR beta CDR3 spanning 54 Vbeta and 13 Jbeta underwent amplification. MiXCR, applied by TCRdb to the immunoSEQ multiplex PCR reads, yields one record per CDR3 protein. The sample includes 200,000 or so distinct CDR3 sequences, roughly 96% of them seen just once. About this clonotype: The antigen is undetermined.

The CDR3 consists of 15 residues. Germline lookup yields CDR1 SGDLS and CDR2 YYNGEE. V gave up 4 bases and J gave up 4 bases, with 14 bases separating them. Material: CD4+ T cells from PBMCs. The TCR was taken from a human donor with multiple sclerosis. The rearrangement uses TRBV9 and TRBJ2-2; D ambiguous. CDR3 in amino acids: CASSPKHSPTGELFF. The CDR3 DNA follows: TGTGCCAGCAGCCCGAAGCACAGCCCCACCGGGGAGCTGTTTTTT.